Listed below are T cell receptor beta chains from one sample, sequenced in a study of cytomegalovirus exposure and HLA in healthy donors. Profiling relied on immunoSEQ multiplex PCR, and the TCRdb table lists in-frame clones only, not all of them. The sample holds about 56,000 clones; 85% to 95% are singletons and the top ten take around 1.1%. Sequenced material: PBMCs. Receptors were obtained from a man between 18 and 35 years old in good health and CMV-seronegative. Each CDR3 is given with its conserved first and last residue. D genes are given only for firm matches. Clone size is shown for a subset of rows, as once, few, many or a class of expanded clone.

clone_size j_call v_call d_call cdr3_aa cdr3_nt
- TRBJ2-4 TRBV27 - CASSSVADLAKNIQYF TGTGCCAGCAGCTCCGTAGCAGACTTAGCCAAAAACATTCAGTACTTC
- TRBJ1-1 TRBV7-2 - CASSLSGVLNTEAFF TGTGCCAGCAGCTTATCGGGGGTATTGAACACTGAAGCTTTCTTT
- TRBJ2-2 TRBV7-9 TRBD2 CASSLGGLAGPTGELFF TGTGCCAGCAGCTTAGGGGGACTAGCGGGACCCACCGGGGAGCTGTTTTTT
- TRBJ1-5 TRBV7-2 - CASSQKRKGGNQPQHF TGTGCCAGCAGTCAAAAGAGAAAAGGGGGCAATCAGCCCCAGCATTTT
- TRBJ2-1 TRBV15 TRBD2 CATSNATSGRSDEQFF TGTGCCACCAGCAATGCCACTAGCGGGAGGTCTGATGAGCAGTTCTTC
- TRBJ2-5 TRBV5-4 - CASSATEKETQYF TGTGCCAGCAGCGCGACAGAGAAAGAGACCCAGTACTTC
few TRBJ2-1 TRBV5-8 - CASSPDRSQFF TGTGCCAGCAGTCCCGACAGAAGCCAGTTCTTC
- TRBJ2-1 TRBV28 - CASSFPGGRASTLEYNEQFF TGTGCCAGCAGTTTCCCCGGGGGGCGAGCCTCGACCTTGGAATACAATGAGCAGTTCTTC
- TRBJ2-1 TRBV6-4 TRBD2 CASSDGTSDNEQFF TGTGCCAGCAGTGACGGGACTAGCGACAATGAGCAGTTCTTC
- TRBJ1-1 TRBV11-2 - CASSLSVNTEAFF TGTGCCAGCAGCTTATCTGTGAACACTGAAGCTTTCTTT
- TRBJ2-1 TRBV2 TRBD2 CASTFLTSGLGEQFF TGTGCCAGCACCTTTTTAACTAGCGGGCTGGGGGAGCAGTTCTTC
- TRBJ1-5 TRBV27 TRBD1 CASSFQGASNQPQHF TGTGCCAGCAGTTTTCAGGGGGCTAGCAATCAGCCCCAGCATTTT
few TRBJ1-5 TRBV6-4 TRBD1 CASSPTGESNQPQHF TGTGCCAGCAGCCCGACAGGGGAGAGCAATCAGCCCCAGCATTTT
- TRBJ2-1 TRBV13 TRBD2 CASSRGLAGENEQFF TGTGCCAGCAGCCGGGGACTAGCGGGAGAAAATGAGCAGTTCTTC
- TRBJ1-1 TRBV5-1 - CASSFGAQVNTEAFF TGCGCCAGCAGCTTTGGAGCACAGGTGAACACTGAAGCTTTCTTT
- TRBJ2-7 TRBV7-9 TRBD2 CASSSSGSVPEQYF TGTGCCAGCAGCTCTAGCGGGAGTGTACCCGAGCAGTACTTC
once TRBJ1-2 TRBV7-9 TRBD1 CASSPWDRTPYGYTF TGTGCCAGCAGCCCCTGGGACAGAACTCCCTATGGCTACACCTTC
- TRBJ2-2 TRBV18 - CASLMTGANTGELFF TGTGCCAGCTTAATGACAGGAGCGAACACCGGGGAGCTGTTTTTT
- TRBJ1-1 TRBV6-5 - CASSYTDGEVLEAFF TGTGCCAGCAGTTACACGGATGGGGAGGTCCTTGAAGCTTTCTTT
- TRBJ2-5 TRBV18 - CASSPYRQKRETQYF TGTGCCAGCTCACCGTATCGACAGAAAAGGGAGACCCAGTACTTC
- TRBJ2-1 TRBV27 - CASTSTDLPYNEQFF TGTGCCAGCACCTCGACAGACCTTCCTTACAATGAGCAGTTCTTC
- TRBJ2-5 TRBV5-5 - CASSLPGVETQYF TGTGCCAGCAGCCTACCCGGGGTAGAGACCCAGTACTTC
- TRBJ2-1 TRBV11-2 TRBD2 CASSKGLANEQFF TGTGCCAGCAGCAAAGGACTAGCGAATGAGCAGTTCTTC
- TRBJ2-1 TRBV5-1 TRBD2 CASSLEVAGSYNEQFF TGCGCCAGCAGCTTGGAGGTAGCGGGATCCTACAATGAGCAGTTCTTC
- TRBJ2-7 TRBV19 - CASGAGTYEQYF TGTGCCAGTGGGGCAGGGACCTACGAGCAGTACTTC
- TRBJ2-3 TRBV28 - CASSGTITDTQYF TGTGCCAGCAGTGGGACAATTACAGATACGCAGTATTTT
- TRBJ2-3 TRBV10-3 TRBD2 CAISEPLAGDTQYF TGTGCCATCAGTGAGCCTTTAGCGGGAGATACGCAGTATTTT
- TRBJ1-4 TRBV7-9 - CASSLGAGTNEKLFF TGTGCCAGCAGCTTAGGGGCGGGTACTAATGAAAAACTGTTTTTT
- TRBJ2-3 TRBV28 - CASSPRGGGLSPSTDTQYF TGTGCCAGCAGTCCCCGGGGTGGCGGGCTCAGTCCTAGCACAGATACGCAGTATTTT
- TRBJ2-1 TRBV5-8 - CASSYLQGRIDNEQFF TGTGCCAGCAGCTACCTACAGGGCCGCATCGACAATGAGCAGTTCTTC
- TRBJ2-7 TRBV27 - CASSPGAYEQYF TGTGCCAGCAGCCCCGGGGCCTACGAGCAGTACTTC